This record covers a single T cell receptor (beta chain). This entry is derived from a study of blood T cell repertoires in COVID-19. Study-wide context: Material from acute and convalescent COVID-19 was sourced from the United States, Italy and Spain. PBMCs, B-cell-depleted T cells, or T cells provided the cDNA or gDNA that made up the material.

CDR1 and CDR2 from the germline V gene are SGHRS and YFSETQ. With 2 bases removed from V and 1 base from J, the gap between germline ends came to 7 bases. There are 15 residues in the CDR3. Authors' data handling: Reference gene primer amplification in the assay estimated nucleated cell counts. Generated by immunoSEQ multiplex PCR, the TCRdb table keeps only in-frame clones and is missing some. V and J calls and clone size are given by that table; D and trimming were obtained from the DNA. The sample yields over 90,000 clones, roughly nine tenths seen once. Source material: peripheral blood. This receptor was obtained from a woman older than 75 in a cohort sampled during active COVID-19. The chain combines TRBV5-1 with TRBJ2-6; D not certain. The CDR3: CASSFKESGANVLTF. The CDR3 DNA sequence: TGCGCCAGCAGCTTCAAAGAGTCTGGGGCCAACGTCCTGACTTTC.